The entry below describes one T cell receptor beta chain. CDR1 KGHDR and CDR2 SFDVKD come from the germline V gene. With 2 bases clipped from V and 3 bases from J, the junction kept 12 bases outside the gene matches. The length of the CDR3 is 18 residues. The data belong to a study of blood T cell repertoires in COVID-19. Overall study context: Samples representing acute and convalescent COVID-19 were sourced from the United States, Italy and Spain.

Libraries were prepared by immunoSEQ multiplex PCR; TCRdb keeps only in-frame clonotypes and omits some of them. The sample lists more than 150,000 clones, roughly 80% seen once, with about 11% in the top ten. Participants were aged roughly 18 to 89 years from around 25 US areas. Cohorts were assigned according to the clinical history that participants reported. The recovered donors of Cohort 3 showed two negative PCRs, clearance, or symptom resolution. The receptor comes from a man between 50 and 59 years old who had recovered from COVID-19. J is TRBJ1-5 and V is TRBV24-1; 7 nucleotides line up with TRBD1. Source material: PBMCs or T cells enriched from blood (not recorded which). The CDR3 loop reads CATSDSNTMTGNNQPQHF. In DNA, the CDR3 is TGTGCCACCAGTGATTCGAATACTATGACAGGGAACAATCAGCCCCAGCATTTT.